The 21 T cell receptor beta chains below come from one sample, sequenced in a study of T-cell reconstitution after alpha-beta-depleted transplantation in children. Molecular barcoding with unique molecular identifiers was used for the TCRbeta library. TCRdb reprocessed the PCR reads with MiXCR, giving one entry per CDR3 protein. Of hundreds of thousands of distinct CDR3 sequences listed, 32% are singletons. The material was PBMCs from the stem cell graft donor, obtained from the stem cell graft. The receptors here all came from a human donor who donated a stem cell graft to a child with aplastic anemia.

This clonotype has just a few counts. The J gene is TRBJ2-7, the V gene TRBV29-1; D possibly corresponds to TRBD2 (5 bases). The CDR3 spans 13 residues. Germline CDR1 and CDR2: SQVTM and ANQGSEA. V was cut by 7 bases and J by 6 bases, with 19 bases left in between. Written as DNA, the CDR3 is TGCAGCGGGGCGACTGGAGGCAGGCGCGAGCAGTACGTC. It is translated as CSGATGGRREQYV.

The rearrangement links TRBV12-3 or TRBV12-4 to TRBJ2-2; tentatively, D is TRBD2 (5 bases). This CDR3 region has 15 residues. V was trimmed by 0 bases and J by 4 bases, leaving 9 bases between them. The CDR3 bases are TGTGCCAGCAGTTTAGCGGGAGACGGCACCGGGGAGCTGTTTTTT. It yields the protein CASSLAGDGTGELFF.

This clonotype appeared a few times. The rearrangement uses TRBV12-3 or TRBV12-4 and TRBJ2-3; 7 bases are shared with TRBD1. Germline trimming cut 10 bases from V and 1 base from J; bases unmatched to any gene: 23. CDR3 length: 19 residues. As DNA, the CDR3 is TGTGCCATCAGCGATCAGCCGAGACAGGGTGACGGAGGCACAGATACGCAGTATTTT. Its translation: CAISDQPRQGDGGTDTQYF.

The J gene is TRBJ1-1, the V gene TRBV7-2; TRBD1 aligns across 12 bases. The CDR3 length is 14 residues. V was pared by 1 base and J by 10 bases, with 4 bases of the junction left unmatched. The germline gives CDR1 SGHTA, CDR2 FQGNSA. The CDR3 DNA sequence: TGTGCCAGCAGCTTAGGAGGGACAGGGGGCCGAGCTTTCTTT. Protein: CASSLGGTGGRAFF.

This chain joins TRBV24-1 and TRBJ2-3; TRBD2 matches 14 bases. CDR1 and CDR2 (germline): KGHDR, SFDVKD. The CDR3 sequence is 18 residues long. The V segment lost 4 bases and the J segment 3 bases; nucleotides outside the gene matches: 8. The CDR3 bases are TGTGCCACCAGTGACTCCGGGACTAGCGGGAGTGTGACAGATACGCAGTATTTT. Protein sequence: CATSDSGTSGSVTDTQYF.

The chain combines TRBV7-9 with TRBJ2-3; weak D call: TRBD1 (6 bases). Germline-derived CDR1 and CDR2 are SEHNR and FQNEAQ (reference sequence). CDR3 size: 16 residues. The V end lost 4 bases, the J end lost 5 bases, and 19 bases lay between the germline ends. This chain's CDR3 is CASSSSPRRGGDTQYF. In nucleotides, the CDR3 is TGTGCCAGCAGCTCCTCCCCCCGCAGAGGGGGAGATACGCAGTATTTT.

The rearrangement links TRBV6-1 to TRBJ2-2; D is possibly TRBD2 (6 bases). The CDR3 loop spans 16 amino acids. Germline CDR1 and CDR2: MNHNS and SASEGT. The ends were cut back, 6 bases at V and 3 bases at J, with 17 bases in the middle. The CDR3 nucleotides read TGTGCCAGCAGCCCTTTCGGGGGTCGGGACACCGGGGAGCTGTTTTTT. It encodes CASSPFGGRDTGELFF.

This clonotype was observed a few times. The V gene is TRBV20-1, the J gene TRBJ2-1; 7 bases align to TRBD2. This CDR3 contains 13 residues. Trimming at V came to 7 bases and at J to 8 bases, leaving 11 bases not matched to a gene. CDR1 and CDR2 from the germline V gene are DFQATT and SNEGSKA (reference sequence). CDR3 protein: CSVISGKGDEQFF. In DNA form, the CDR3 reads TGCAGTGTTATAAGCGGGAAAGGCGATGAGCAGTTCTTC.

The V call is TRBV6-1, the J call TRBJ2-3; D may be TRBD2 (6 bases). With 10 bases removed from V and 1 base from J, the gap between germline ends came to 15 bases. The CDR3 covers 14 residues. Per the germline V gene, CDR1 is MNHNS and CDR2 is SASEGT. This CDR3 reads CATKWEARTDTQYF. The CDR3 DNA reads TGTGCCACCAAATGGGAGGCCCGCACAGATACGCAGTATTTT.

The chain employs TRBV5-5 and TRBJ1-3, with D unresolved. CDR3 length equals 14 residues. Trimming stripped 3 bases from V and 4 bases from J, with 11 bases between. CDR1 and CDR2 from the germline V gene are SGHKS and YYEKEE (reference sequence). The CDR3 loop is CASSSVDGGNTIYF. DNA for the CDR3: TGTGCCAGCAGCTCGGTAGATGGGGGAAACACCATATATTTT. Drawing the rest from reference TRBV5-5 and TRBJ1-3, the complete variable domain is DAGVTQSPTHLIKTRGQQVTLRCSPISGHKSVSWYQQVLGQGPQFIFQYYEKEERGRGNFPDRFSARQFPNYSSELNVNALLLGDSALYLCASSSVDGGNTIYFGEGSWLTVV.

The table lists this clonotype with a few counts. This chain joins TRBV7-9 and TRBJ2-7; 14 nucleotides line up with TRBD2. Germline V gene sequence: CDR1 SEHNR, CDR2 FQNEAQ (reference sequence). The CDR3 is 16 residues long. With 4 bases clipped from V and 4 bases from J, the junction kept 6 bases outside the gene matches. The CDR3 protein is CASSSPGTSGSYEQYF. The CDR3 DNA reads TGTGCCAGCAGCTCCCCTGGGACTAGCGGGAGTTACGAGCAGTACTTC.

This chain links TRBV30 with TRBJ1-5; D gene uncertain. Germline CDR1 and CDR2: GTSNPN and SVGIG (reference sequence). The CDR3 contains 15 residues. V lost 0 bases to trimming and J lost 0 bases, with 9 bases between them. The CDR3 loop is CAWSVGSNSNQPQHF. CDR3 bases: TGTGCCTGGAGTGTCGGGAGCAATAGCAATCAGCCCCAGCATTTT.

CDR3 sequence reads: CASSFDRGRVADTQYF. As DNA, the CDR3 is TGTGCCAGCAGTTTCGACAGGGGGCGCGTTGCAGATACGCAGTATTTT. The genes are TRBV27 and TRBJ2-3; 10 nucleotides align to TRBD1. Germline CDR1 MNHEY, CDR2 SMNVEV (reference sequence). The CDR3 runs to 16 residues. With 3 bases clipped from V and 4 bases from J, the junction kept 7 bases outside the gene matches.

The V and J genes are TRBV3-1 and TRBJ1-2; perhaps TRBD1 as D (6 bases). This CDR3 is 14 amino acids long. The V gene's germline CDR1 is LGHDT and CDR2 YNNKEL (reference sequence). Between the trimmed V and J ends, which lost 0 bases and 6 bases, there was a span of 11 bases. This CDR3 is CASSQEGGLHGYTF. Here the CDR3 DNA reads TGTGCCAGCAGCCAAGAGGGGGGCTTGCATGGCTACACCTTC.

Turning to this clonotype: One junction end does not reproduce the germline sequence, and a read error may be involved. The chain joins TRBV5-1 to TRBJ1-2; tentative D call: TRBD1 (5 bases). This CDR3 region has 14 residues. The germline V gene has CDR1 SGHRS and CDR2 YFSETQ. This CDR3 is CAGSLDPGLYGYTF. In DNA form, the CDR3 reads TGCGCCGGCAGCTTGGACCCGGGACTTTATGGCTACACCTTC.

This clonotype was counted only a few times. This chain uses TRBV7-2 with TRBJ1-1; D uncertain. CDR1 is SGHTA and CDR2 is FQGNSA in the germline V gene. Trimming stripped 6 bases from V and 1 base from J, with 15 bases between. This CDR3 has 15 residues. In DNA form, the CDR3 reads TGTGCCAGCAGTTTACGAACAGCTGGGAACACTGAAGCTTTCTTT. Amino acids: CASSLRTAGNTEAFF.

This clonotype has just one count. This chain uses TRBV28 with TRBJ1-2; the match to TRBD1 covers 9 bases. Trimming cost V 5 bases and J 8 bases; bases outside gene matches: 12. Germline CDR1 reads MDHEN; CDR2 reads SYDVKM. The CDR3 runs 15 residues. The DNA for the CDR3 is TGTGCCAGCAGTACTGGGACAGGGTTGAGGGACGGCTACACCTTC. Protein sequence: CASSTGTGLRDGYTF.

This clonotype was counted a few times. This rearrangement joins TRBV12-3 or TRBV12-4 to TRBJ2-2; the match to TRBD1 covers 7 bases. The V gene end was trimmed by 5 bases and the J gene end by 7 bases; junction bases not matched to a gene: 4. The CDR3 covers 13 residues. In nucleotides, the CDR3 is TGTGCCAGCAGTCAAGGGACAGTCGGGGAGCTGTTTTTT. Its translation: CASSQGTVGELFF.

The V and J genes are TRBV20-1 and TRBJ2-2, with D hard to call. The CDR3 is 14 residues long. Trimming cost V 5 bases and J 8 bases, with 18 bases left between them. The germline V gene encodes CDR1 DFQATT and CDR2 SNEGSKA (reference sequence). CDR3 protein: CSAGPTLSTGELFF. The DNA for the CDR3 is TGCAGTGCTGGGCCCACTCTCTCAACGGGGGAGCTGTTTTTT.

The chain combines TRBV5-1 with TRBJ2-5; tentatively, D is TRBD2 (6 bases). Germline lookup yields CDR1 SGHRS and CDR2 YFSETQ. The V gene lost 5 bases and the J gene lost 1 base, with 12 bases spanning the gap. CDR3 length: 14 amino acids. The CDR3 coding sequence is TGCGCCAGCAGGCCAGTGGGACTCCAAGAGACCCAGTACTTC. Its protein product is CASRPVGLQETQYF.

This chain connects TRBV29-1 to TRBJ2-5, with D unclear. With 5 bases removed from V and 2 bases from J, the gap between germline ends came to 9 bases. This CDR3 spans 12 amino acids. CDR1 and CDR2 (germline): SQVTM, ANQGSEA. In DNA form, the CDR3 reads TGCAGCGTTCCAGGCATACAAGAGACCCAGTACTTC. Amino acid sequence: CSVPGIQETQYF. Filled out from reference TRBV29-1 and TRBJ2-5, the complete variable domain reads SAVISQKPSRDICQRGTSLTIQCQVDSQVTMMFWYRQQPGQSLTLIATANQGSEATYESGFVIDKFPISRPNLTFSTLTVSNMSPEDSSIYLCSVPGIQETQYFGPGTRLLVL.